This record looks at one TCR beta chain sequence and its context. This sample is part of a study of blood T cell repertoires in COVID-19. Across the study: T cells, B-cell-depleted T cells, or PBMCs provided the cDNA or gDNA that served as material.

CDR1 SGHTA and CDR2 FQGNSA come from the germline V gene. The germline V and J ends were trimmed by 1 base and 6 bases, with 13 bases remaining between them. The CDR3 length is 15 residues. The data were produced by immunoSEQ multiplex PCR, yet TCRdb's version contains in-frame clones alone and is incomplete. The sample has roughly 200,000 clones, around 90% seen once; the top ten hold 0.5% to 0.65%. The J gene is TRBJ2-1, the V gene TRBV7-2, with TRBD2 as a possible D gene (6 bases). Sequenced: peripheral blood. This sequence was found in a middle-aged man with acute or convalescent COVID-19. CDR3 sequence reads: CASSLVGGPVNEQFF. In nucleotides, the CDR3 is TGTGCCAGCAGCTTAGTGGGGGGACCTGTCAATGAGCAGTTCTTC.